This T cell receptor beta chain was identified during a study of T cell responses to AZD1222 COVID-19 vaccine. Clones were sequenced by immunoSEQ multiplex PCR, and TCRdb holds only the in-frame ones, with some missing. The sample yields 140,000 or so clones, 88% seen once. This CDR3 comprises 15 residues. Trimming took 7 bases from V and 2 from J, leaving 17 bases between them. CDR1 SGHRS and CDR2 YFSETQ come from the germline V gene. The chain couples TRBV5-1 to TRBJ2-3; no reliable D call. Sequencing used peripheral blood, obtained on day 0 of AZD1222 vaccination. The TCR originated in an adult in good health. CDR3 region: CASSPGRGLTDTQYF. DNA for the CDR3: TGCGCCAGCTCCCCTGGACGTGGTCTCACAGATACGCAGTATTTT.